The 19 T cell receptor beta chains listed next were all sequenced from one sample in a study of T cell responses to AZD1222 COVID-19 vaccine. Only in-frame clones appear in the TCRdb table, and some are missing; sequencing was by immunoSEQ multiplex PCR. The sample carries about 140,000 clones, around nine tenths recorded once. The source was peripheral blood, collected on day 0 of AZD1222 vaccination. These receptors were obtained from an adult in good health.

V and J are TRBV9 and TRBJ1-3, with D possibly TRBD1 on 6 matching bases. The CDR3 runs to 16 residues. V was shortened by 4 bases and J by 2 bases, with 16 bases between the two germline ends. The germline gives CDR1 SGDLS, CDR2 YYNGEE. The CDR3: CASSLGTTGPGNTIYF. The CDR3 DNA sequence: TGTGCCAGCAGCTTAGGGACCACAGGGCCTGGAAACACCATATATTTT.

This chain connects TRBV28 to TRBJ2-2; the D gene is possibly TRBD2 (5 bases). The CDR3 totals 15 residues. Looked up from germline, CDR1 is MDHEN and CDR2 is SYDVKM. Trimming removed 3 bases at V and 7 bases at J, with 15 bases between. CDR3 nucleotide sequence: TGTGCCAGCAGTTTGGGTGGCAGGAGGATCGGGGAGCTGTTTTTT. Its translation is CASSLGGRRIGELFF. The full variable domain, completed using reference TRBV28 and TRBJ2-2, is DVKVTQSSRYLVKRTGEKVFLECVQDMDHENMFWYRQDPGLGLRLIYFSYDVKMKEKGDIPEGYSVSREKKERFSLILESASTNQTSMYLCASSLGGRRIGELFFGEGSRLTVL.

The CDR3 sequence is CASSHPTGGFGKLFF. CDR3 DNA: TGTGCCAGCAGCCACCCCACAGGAGGGTTTGGAAAACTGTTTTTT. V and J are TRBV3-1 (or the pseudogene TRBV3-2) and TRBJ1-4, with D perhaps matching TRBD1 (5 bases). Germline V gene lookup returns CDR1 LGHDT and CDR2 YNNKEL (reference sequence). V was clipped by 3 bases and J by 10 bases, with 18 bases between them. The CDR3 spans 15 residues.

The chain employs TRBV5-4 and TRBJ2-1; D ambiguous. This CDR3 contains 13 residues. Germline values: CDR1 SGHNT, CDR2 YYREEE (reference sequence). V was shortened by 1 base and J by 4 bases, with 6 bases between the two germline ends. The CDR3 spells CASSLPGYNEQFF. The CDR3 coding sequence is TGTGCCAGCAGCTTGCCAGGATACAATGAGCAGTTCTTC.

This clone was recorded only once. This sequence joins TRBV7-2 and TRBJ1-2, with TRBD1 as a possible D gene (6 bases). The CDR3 totals 15 residues. Per germline, CDR1 SGHTA and CDR2 FQGNSA. The V end lost 5 bases, the J end lost 2 bases, and 15 bases lay between the germline ends. CDR3 nucleotides: TGTGCCAGCAGCGGACGGGACACCAACAACTATGGCTACACCTTC. Residues: CASSGRDTNNYGYTF. Together with reference TRBV7-2 and TRBJ1-2, the CDR3 gives the full variable domain: GAGVSQSPSNKVTEKGKDVELRCDPISGHTALYWYRQSLGQGLEFLIYFQGNSAPDKSGLPSDRFSAERTGGSVSTLTIQRTQQEDSAVYLCASSGRDTNNYGYTFGSGTRLTVV.

This clone was seen only once. The chain carries TRBV11-2 and TRBJ2-1; maybe TRBD1 (6 bases). V was trimmed by 0 bases and J by 2 bases, leaving 8 bases between them. This CDR3 contains 15 residues. The germline CDR1 and CDR2 sequences are SGHAT and FQNNGV. CDR3 residues: CASSLDGTPYNEQFF. Here the CDR3 DNA reads TGTGCCAGCAGCTTAGATGGGACACCCTACAATGAGCAGTTCTTC.

The chain employs TRBV2 and TRBJ1-2; D possibly corresponds to TRBD1 (5 bases). The V end lost 4 bases, the J end lost 2 bases, and 20 bases lay between the germline ends. This CDR3 is 17 amino acids long. CDR1 SNHLY and CDR2 FYNNEI come from the germline V gene. The CDR3 loop is CASSGLGTAHVNYGYTF. CDR3 nucleotide sequence: TGTGCCAGCAGTGGGCTCGGGACGGCTCACGTAAACTATGGCTACACCTTC.

In this sample, this clone turned up many times. The chain joins TRBV6-4 to TRBJ2-2; tentative D call: TRBD2 (5 bases). The CDR3 covers 15 residues. The V end was cut by 2 bases, the J end by 7 bases, with 14 bases between. Germline V gives CDR1 MRHNA, CDR2 SNTAGT. Here the CDR3 reads CASSDGTSSGGELFF. CDR3 nucleotides: TGTGCCAGCAGTGACGGAACTAGTTCAGGCGGGGAGCTGTTTTTT.

This clone appeared a single time. The chain carries TRBV24-1 and TRBJ2-3, with TRBD1 identical over 9 bases. CDR3 size: 16 residues. Germline CDR1 reads KGHDR; CDR2 reads SFDVKD. V lost 5 bases, J lost 5 bases, and 10 bases stayed unmatched. This chain's CDR3 is CATSGNPGQGVDTQYF. CDR3 in DNA: TGTGCCACCAGTGGCAATCCGGGACAGGGTGTAGATACGCAGTATTTT.

The chain employs TRBV13 and TRBJ2-1, with D uncertain. Trimming left V 5 bases short and J 10 bases short, with 18 bases between. The CDR3 consists of 14 residues. Germline CDR1 is PRHDT and CDR2 is FYEKMQ (reference sequence). This CDR3 is CASSPRLSEYEQFF. The CDR3 DNA reads as TGTGCCAGCAGCCCCCGCCTCAGTGAATACGAGCAGTTCTTC.

This sequence joins TRBV2 and TRBJ1-5; D is unclear. The CDR3 extends over 16 amino acids. Germline V lookup: CDR1 SNHLY, CDR2 FYNNEI. With 5 bases removed from V and 0 bases from J, the gap between germline ends came to 14 bases. CDR3 DNA sequence: TGTGCCAGCAGTTTTTCACTGCGTAATAGCAATCAGCCCCAGCATTTT. Translated: CASSFSLRNSNQPQHF. The whole variable domain, filled in from reference TRBV2 and TRBJ1-5, reads EPEVTQTPSHQVTQMGQEVILRCVPISNHLYFYWYRQILGQKVEFLVSFYNNEISEKSEIFDDQFSVERPDGSNFTLKIRSTKLEDSAMYFCASSFSLRNSNQPQHFGDGTRLSIL.

This clone was seen only a few times. The chain carries TRBV6-5 and TRBJ2-1; D not resolved. With 7 bases removed from V and 0 bases from J, the gap between germline ends came to 1 base. The CDR3 runs to 11 residues. CDR1 and CDR2 (germline): MNHEY, SVGAGI. This CDR3 is CASTSYNEQFF. For the CDR3, the DNA is TGTGCCAGCACCTCCTACAATGAGCAGTTCTTC.

The chain joins TRBV7-2 to TRBJ1-4, with D hard to call. Germline assignment: CDR1 SGHTA and CDR2 FQGNSA. V was cut by 5 bases and J by 4 bases, with 11 bases left in between. The CDR3 spans 14 residues. The CDR3, as DNA: TGTGCCAGCAGCCCTCGGGTTAATAATGAAAAACTGTTTTTT. Protein product: CASSPRVNNEKLFF.

The chain carries TRBV7-2 and TRBJ1-1, with 10 bases identical to TRBD1. Germline CDR1 SGHTA, CDR2 FQGNSA. The CDR3 extends over 14 amino acids. V shed 5 bases, J shed 8 bases, and the junction held 8 bases outside the gene matches. The CDR3 bases are TGTGCCAGCAGCAACAGACAGGGGGCTTTAGAAGCTTTCTTT. This sequence encodes CASSNRQGALEAFF.

This chain links TRBV29-1 with TRBJ2-7; D remains ambiguous. From germline, CDR1 is SQVTM and CDR2 ANQGSEA. CDR3 length equals 13 residues. The germline V and J ends were trimmed by 7 bases and 4 bases, with 17 bases remaining between them. CDR3 in DNA: TGCAGCGCCGCCTCCCTAATCGGGTACGAGCAGTACTTC. Its translation is CSAASLIGYEQYF.

In its sample, this clone was seen once. The J gene is TRBJ2-7, the V gene TRBV9; D is unresolved. This CDR3 contains 15 residues. With 0 bases removed from V and 0 bases from J, the gap between germline ends came to 10 bases. Germline V gene lookup returns CDR1 SGDLS and CDR2 YYNGEE. CDR3 in DNA: TGTGCCAGCAGCGTAGGGGCAGAACTCTCCTACGAGCAGTACTTC. Its translation is CASSVGAELSYEQYF.

The CDR3 sequence is CASRGQGANTEAFF. The CDR3 DNA reads as TGCGCCAGCAGAGGTCAGGGGGCCAACACTGAAGCTTTCTTT. The genes are TRBV5-1 and TRBJ1-1; 8 bases align to TRBD1. The CDR3 totals 14 residues. Germline CDR1 and CDR2: SGHRS and YFSETQ. The V gene end was trimmed by 5 bases and the J gene end by 2 bases; junction bases not matched to a gene: 5.

This sequence joins TRBV7-9 and TRBJ2-3; D may be TRBD2 (7 bases). CDR3 length: 15 residues. Looked up from germline, CDR1 is SEHNR and CDR2 is FQNEAQ (reference sequence). The ends were cut back, 1 base at V and 4 bases at J, with 12 bases in the middle. CDR3 loop: CASSLGREGADTQYF. The CDR3 coding sequence is TGTGCCAGCAGCTTAGGCAGGGAGGGGGCAGATACGCAGTATTTT.

The chain joins TRBV5-1 to TRBJ2-1; possible D gene TRBD1, 5 bases. The V and J ends lost 0 bases and 2 bases respectively, with 12 bases between them. Germline lookup yields CDR1 SGHRS and CDR2 YFSETQ. The CDR3 has 16 residues. The CDR3 sequence: CASSLAGRAPYNEQFF. DNA of the CDR3: TGCGCCAGCAGCTTGGCCGGCAGGGCGCCCTACAATGAGCAGTTCTTC.